The 21 T cell receptor beta chains presented below share a single source sample, sequenced in a study of cytomegalovirus exposure and HLA in healthy donors. The study ran its PCR with 60 Vbeta and 13 Jbeta primers. Data came from immunoSEQ multiplex PCR; TCRdb stores just in-frame clones and leaves some out. In the table there are 80,000 to 100,000 clones, 81% of which are singletons. Specimen: PBMCs. All receptors derive from a man aged 35-49 years in good health and CMV-seropositive.

This clone has only a few counts. V and J are TRBV7-9 and TRBJ2-7; the D gene is possibly TRBD2 (7 bases). Germline V gene data show CDR1 as SEHNR and CDR2 as FQNEAQ (reference sequence). V lost 1 base, J lost 2 bases, and 12 bases lay in between. CDR3 length equals 15 residues. The CDR3 loop is CASSLGGGKTYEQYF. The CDR3 DNA sequence: TGTGCCAGCAGCTTAGGGGGGGGCAAGACCTACGAGCAGTACTTC.

This clone was detected once. V gene TRBV20-1 combines with J gene TRBJ2-1; no clear D gene. This CDR3 spans 11 amino acids. The germline gives CDR1 DFQATT, CDR2 SNEGSKA (reference sequence). V lost 5 bases to trimming and J lost 9 bases, with 11 bases between them. Here the CDR3 reads CSASRSGEQFF. The CDR3 bases are TGCAGTGCTTCTCGGTCGGGTGAGCAGTTCTTC.

This chain joins TRBV5-5 and TRBJ2-6; TRBD2 matches at 8 bases. Germline CDR1 SGHKS, CDR2 YYEKEE (reference sequence). Trimming cost V 4 bases and J 2 bases; bases outside gene matches: 5. The CDR3 has 16 residues. CDR3 in DNA: TGTGCCAGCAGCACCTTAGCGGGAACTGGGGCCAACGTCCTGACTTTC. Protein: CASSTLAGTGANVLTF.

The V gene is TRBV5-1, the J gene TRBJ1-3; no clear D gene. This CDR3 comprises 15 residues. Germline V gives CDR1 SGHRS, CDR2 YFSETQ. Trimming removed 4 bases from V and 0 bases from J, with 11 bases in between. The DNA of the CDR3 is TGCGCCAGCAGCGCGGGAACTCACTCTGGAAACACCATATATTTT. This codes for CASSAGTHSGNTIYF.

This rearrangement joins TRBV29-1 to TRBJ2-1; perhaps TRBD2 as D (6 bases). The CDR3 contains 17 residues. Germline V gene data show CDR1 as SQVTM and CDR2 as ANQGSEA. Trimming stripped 5 bases from V and 1 base from J, with 21 bases between. The CDR3 DNA is TGCAGCGTTTATGGTAGGCTTGAGACTAGTTCCTACAATGAGCAGTTCTTC. Its protein is CSVYGRLETSSYNEQFF.

V and J are TRBV5-1 and TRBJ1-1; 8 bases agree with TRBD1. V lost 4 bases and J lost 5; bases outside the gene matches: 7. Looked up from germline, CDR1 is SGHRS and CDR2 is YFSETQ. This CDR3 spans 14 amino acids. In nucleotides, the CDR3 is TGCGCCAGCAGCCGGCAGGGGGCGCGAACTGAAGCTTTCTTT. Amino acid sequence: CASSRQGARTEAFF.

The chain employs TRBV4-2 and TRBJ2-1; 11 positions agree with TRBD2. This CDR3 is 15 amino acids long. The germline gives CDR1 LGHNA, CDR2 YNFKEQ. The junction had 8 bases not matched to a gene; V was cut back by 8 bases and J by 5 bases. The CDR3, as DNA: TGTGCCAGCGCTCGAACTAGCGGGGGACACAATGAGCAGTTCTTC. It is translated as CASARTSGGHNEQFF.

This clone came up a few times. This chain connects TRBV1 to TRBJ2-2; TRBD2, the table's D call, was not compared with the DNA. TRBV1 is shown as a pseudogene. The CDR3 is made up of 18 amino acids. CDR3 DNA: TGCACCAGCAGCCAAGCGGGACTAGCGGGAGCTCAGGCCGGGGAGCTGTTTTTT. It translates to CTSSQAGLAGAQAGELFF.

The V call is TRBV9, the J call TRBJ2-1, with D possibly matching TRBD2 (5 bases). V was clipped by 0 bases and J by 7 bases, with 11 bases between them. The CDR3 totals 14 residues. Germline V lookup: CDR1 SGDLS, CDR2 YYNGEE. For the CDR3, the DNA is TGTGCCAGCAGCGTAGAAGGGAGCGTAAATGAGCAGTTCTTC. Protein sequence: CASSVEGSVNEQFF.

V gene TRBV11-1 combines with J gene TRBJ2-1; D might be TRBD1 (6 bases). Trimming cost V 6 bases and J 0 bases, with 15 bases left between them. Germline assignment: CDR1 SGHAT and CDR2 FQDESV (reference sequence). The CDR3 extends over 16 amino acids. The CDR3 here is CASSSDRPSSYNEQFF. The DNA for the CDR3 is TGTGCCAGCAGTTCCGACAGGCCGAGCTCCTACAATGAGCAGTTCTTC.

The V call is TRBV29-1, the J call TRBJ2-1; 12 nucleotides agree with TRBD2. The CDR3 loop spans 14 amino acids. The germline CDR1 and CDR2 sequences are SQVTM and ANQGSEA. The V and J ends lost 7 bases and 4 bases, in that order; junction bases with no gene match: 5. CDR3: CSAPTSGGYNEQFF. The CDR3 DNA follows: TGCAGCGCTCCGACTAGCGGGGGATACAATGAGCAGTTCTTC.

The chain recombines TRBV11-1 with TRBJ2-2; 8 bases line up with TRBD2. The germline V gene has CDR1 SGHAT and CDR2 FQDESV (reference sequence). J gave up 1 base and V 5 bases, and 6 bases lay outside the gene matches. The CDR3 sequence is 16 residues long. The CDR3 coding sequence is TGTGCCAGCAGCCCTTTAGCGGGGCTGAACACCGGGGAGCTGTTTTTT. Translating it yields CASSPLAGLNTGELFF.

The V call is TRBV1, the J call TRBJ2-7; TRBD2 reflects the table's D call only, with no check against the DNA. TRBV1 constitutes a pseudogene. The CDR3 is 18 residues long. CDR3 region: CTSSPRLAGGASSYEQYF. DNA of the CDR3: TGCACCAGCAGCCCACGACTAGCGGGGGGGGCTTCCTCCTACGAGCAGTACTTC.

The chain has TRBV25-1 and TRBJ1-4, with 7 bases fitting TRBD1. J gave up 8 bases and V 7 bases, and 7 bases lay outside the gene matches. CDR3 length equals 13 residues. Germline-derived CDR1 and CDR2 are MGHDK and SYGVNS. CDR3 region: CASKGAGFEKLFF. CDR3 DNA: TGTGCCAGCAAGGGGGCTGGGTTCGAAAAACTGTTTTTT.

V is TRBV12-5 and J is TRBJ2-1; tentatively, D is TRBD2 (5 bases). Trimming cost V 1 base and J 9 bases, with 10 bases left between them. The CDR3 has 13 residues. Germline loops: CDR1 LGHNT, CDR2 FRNRAP. The CDR3 bases are TGTGCTAGTGGTTTGGGACTAACCAGTGAGCAGTTCTTC. Its translation is CASGLGLTSEQFF.

In this sample, this clone turned up once. The V gene is TRBV19, the J gene TRBJ1-1; D not certain. CDR1 is LNHDA, CDR2 SQIVND, per germline (reference sequence). V lost 4 bases and J lost 0, with 9 bases in between. CDR3 length: 14 amino acids. CDR3 residues: CASSNTVMNTEAFF. CDR3 nucleotides: TGTGCCAGTAGTAATACAGTGATGAACACTGAAGCTTTCTTT. Complete variable domain (other parts from reference TRBV19 and TRBJ1-1): DGGITQSPKYLFRKEGQNVTLSCEQNLNHDAMYWYRQDPGQGLRLIYYSQIVNDFQKGDIAEGYSVSREKKESFPLTVTSAQKNPTAFYLCASSNTVMNTEAFFGQGTRLTVV.

This chain links TRBV2 with TRBJ1-4; TRBD1 matches at 9 bases. The CDR3 sequence is 13 residues long. V was clipped by 8 bases and J by 5 bases; unmatched bases: 3. Germline-derived CDR1 and CDR2 are SNHLY and FYNNEI. The DNA of the CDR3 is TGTGCCAGCGAGGGACAGGGAAATGAAAAACTGTTTTTT. It is translated as CASEGQGNEKLFF.

The CDR3 DNA sequence: TGTGCCAGCAGCTTGTTGTCAGGGTGGTATAATTCACCCCTCCACTTT. Translation gives CASSLLSGWYNSPLHF. The rearrangement uses TRBV5-5 and TRBJ1-6; D possibly corresponds to TRBD1 (5 bases). Germline CDR1 is SGHKS and CDR2 is YYEKEE (reference sequence). The V and J ends lost 1 base and 4 bases respectively, with 12 bases between them. The CDR3 runs to 16 residues.

This clone was seen a few times. The chain joins TRBV19 to TRBJ1-3; TRBD1 agrees at 9 bases. The CDR3 spans 15 residues. With 4 bases clipped from V and 2 bases from J, the junction kept 3 bases outside the gene matches. CDR1 is LNHDA and CDR2 is SQIVND in the germline V gene (reference sequence). The CDR3 DNA reads as TGTGCCAGTAGTACCCGGGACAGGGCTGGAAACACCATATATTTT. As protein: CASSTRDRAGNTIYF.

This chain links TRBV29-1 with TRBJ2-5, with D perhaps TRBD1 (6 bases). The CDR3 consists of 14 residues. Trimming took 7 bases from V and 3 from J, leaving 18 bases between them. The V gene's germline CDR1 is SQVTM and CDR2 ANQGSEA. Here the CDR3 DNA reads TGCAGCGCCCGGCAGGGGATAGGAAAAGAGACCCAGTACTTC. Its translation is CSARQGIGKETQYF.

The V and J genes are TRBV28 and TRBJ1-5; perhaps TRBD1 as D (5 bases). Germline lookup yields CDR1 MDHEN and CDR2 SYDVKM. The CDR3 is made up of 15 amino acids. V lost 5 bases and J 6 bases, leaving 17 bases between the germline ends. As DNA, the CDR3 is TGTGCCAGCAGTCTCCCGGGGAGGGGAGGTCAGCCCCAGCATTTT. It specifies CASSLPGRGGQPQHF.